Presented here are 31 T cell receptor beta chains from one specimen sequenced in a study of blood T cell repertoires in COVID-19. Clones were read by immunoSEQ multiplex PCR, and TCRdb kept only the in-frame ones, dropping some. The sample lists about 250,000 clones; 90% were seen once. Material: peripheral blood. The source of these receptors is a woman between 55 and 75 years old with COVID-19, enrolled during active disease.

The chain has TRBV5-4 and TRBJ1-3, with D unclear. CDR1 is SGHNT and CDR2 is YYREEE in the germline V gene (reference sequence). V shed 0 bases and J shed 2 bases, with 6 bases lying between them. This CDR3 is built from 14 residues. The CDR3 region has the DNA TGTGCCAGCAGCTTGGCGGGTACTGGAAACACCATATATTTT. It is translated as CASSLAGTGNTIYF. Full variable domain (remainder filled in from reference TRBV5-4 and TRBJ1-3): ETGVTQSPTHLIKTRGQQVTLRCSSQSGHNTVSWYQQALGQGPQFIFQYYREEENGRGNFPPRFSGLQFPNYSSELNVNALELDDSALYLCASSLAGTGNTIYFGEGSWLTVV.

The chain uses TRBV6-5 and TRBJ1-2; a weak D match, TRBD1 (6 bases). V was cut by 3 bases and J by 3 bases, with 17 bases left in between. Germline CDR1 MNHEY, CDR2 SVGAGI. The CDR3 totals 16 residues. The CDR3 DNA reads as TGTGCCAGCAGTTATCTTGGACAGAACCCTTACTATGGCTACACCTTC. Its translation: CASSYLGQNPYYGYTF.

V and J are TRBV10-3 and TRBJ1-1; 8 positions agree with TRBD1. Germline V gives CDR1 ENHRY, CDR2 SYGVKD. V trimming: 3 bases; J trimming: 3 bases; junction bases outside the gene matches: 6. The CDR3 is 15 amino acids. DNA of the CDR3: TGTGCCATCAGTGAACGGACAGGGTCTTACACTGAAGCTTTCTTT. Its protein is CAISERTGSYTEAFF.

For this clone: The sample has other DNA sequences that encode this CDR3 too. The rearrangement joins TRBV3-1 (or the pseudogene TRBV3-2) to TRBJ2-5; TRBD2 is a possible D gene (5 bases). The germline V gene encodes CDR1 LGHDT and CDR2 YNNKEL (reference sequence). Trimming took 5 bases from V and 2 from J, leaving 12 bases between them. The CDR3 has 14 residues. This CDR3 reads CASSSGLLQETQYF. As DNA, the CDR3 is TGTGCCAGCAGCTCCGGACTGTTACAAGAGACCCAGTACTTC.

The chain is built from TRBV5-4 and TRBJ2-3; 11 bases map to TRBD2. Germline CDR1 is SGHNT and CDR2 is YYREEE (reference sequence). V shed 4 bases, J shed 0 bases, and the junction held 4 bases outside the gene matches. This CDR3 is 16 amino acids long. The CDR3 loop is CASSRLAGTSTDTQYF. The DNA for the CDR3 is TGTGCCAGCAGCCGACTAGCGGGGACAAGCACAGATACGCAGTATTTT.

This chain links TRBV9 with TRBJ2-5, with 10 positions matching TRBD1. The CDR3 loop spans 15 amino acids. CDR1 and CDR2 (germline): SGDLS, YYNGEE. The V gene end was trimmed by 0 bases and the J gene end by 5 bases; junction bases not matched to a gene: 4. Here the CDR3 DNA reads TGTGCCAGCAGCGTAGGGACAGGGGGGATTGAGACCCAGTACTTC. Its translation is CASSVGTGGIETQYF.

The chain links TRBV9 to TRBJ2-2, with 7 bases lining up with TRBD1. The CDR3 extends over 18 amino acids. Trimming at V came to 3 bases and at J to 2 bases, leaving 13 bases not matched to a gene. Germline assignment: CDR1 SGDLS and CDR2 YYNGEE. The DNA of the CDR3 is TGTGCCAGCAGCGGAACTACCACAGGGGCGGCTAACACCGGGGAGCTGTTTTTT. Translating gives CASSGTTTGAANTGELFF.

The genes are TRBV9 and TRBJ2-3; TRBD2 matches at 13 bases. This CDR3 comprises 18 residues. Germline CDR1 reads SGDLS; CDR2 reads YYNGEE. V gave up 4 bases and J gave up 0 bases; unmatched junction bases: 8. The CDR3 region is CASSSRTSGGPSTDTQYF. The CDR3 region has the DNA TGTGCCAGCAGCTCCCGGACTAGCGGGGGCCCAAGCACAGATACGCAGTATTTT.

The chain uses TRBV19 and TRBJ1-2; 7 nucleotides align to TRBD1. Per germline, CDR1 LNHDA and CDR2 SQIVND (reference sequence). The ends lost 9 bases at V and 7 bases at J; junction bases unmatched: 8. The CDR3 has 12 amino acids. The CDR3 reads CASWAGGSGYTF. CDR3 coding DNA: TGTGCCAGCTGGGCAGGGGGAAGTGGCTACACCTTC.

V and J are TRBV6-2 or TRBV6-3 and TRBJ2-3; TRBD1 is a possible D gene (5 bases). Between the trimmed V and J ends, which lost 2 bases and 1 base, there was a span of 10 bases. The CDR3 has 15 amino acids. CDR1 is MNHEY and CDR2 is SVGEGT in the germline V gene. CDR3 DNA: TGTGCCAGCAGTTACGACGACAGTGGCACAGATACGCAGTATTTT. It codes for CASSYDDSGTDTQYF.

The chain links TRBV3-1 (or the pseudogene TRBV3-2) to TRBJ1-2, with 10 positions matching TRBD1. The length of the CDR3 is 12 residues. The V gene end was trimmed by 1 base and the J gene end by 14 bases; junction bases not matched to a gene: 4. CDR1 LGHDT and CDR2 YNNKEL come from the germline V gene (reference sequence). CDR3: CASSQGTGGWTF. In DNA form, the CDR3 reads TGTGCCAGCAGCCAAGGGACAGGGGGTTGGACCTTC.

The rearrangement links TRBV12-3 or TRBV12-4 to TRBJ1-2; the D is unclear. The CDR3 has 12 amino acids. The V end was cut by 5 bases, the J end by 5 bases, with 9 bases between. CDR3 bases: TGTGCCAGCAGTAGCGAGGCGTATGGCTACACCTTC. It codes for CASSSEAYGYTF.

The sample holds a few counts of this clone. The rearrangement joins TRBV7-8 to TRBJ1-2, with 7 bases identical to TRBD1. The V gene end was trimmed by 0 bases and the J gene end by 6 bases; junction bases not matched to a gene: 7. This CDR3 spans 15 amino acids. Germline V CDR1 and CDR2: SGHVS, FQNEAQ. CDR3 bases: TGTGCCAGCAGCTTAGCCCAGACAGGGTCCCATGGCTACACCTTC. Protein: CASSLAQTGSHGYTF.

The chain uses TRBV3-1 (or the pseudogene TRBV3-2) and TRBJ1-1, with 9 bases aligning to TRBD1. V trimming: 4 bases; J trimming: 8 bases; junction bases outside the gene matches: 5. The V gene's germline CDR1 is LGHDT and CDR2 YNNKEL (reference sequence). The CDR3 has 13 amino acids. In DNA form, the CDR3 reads TGTGCCAGCAGCCGAAACGACAGGGGGGAAGCTTTCTTT. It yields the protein CASSRNDRGEAFF.

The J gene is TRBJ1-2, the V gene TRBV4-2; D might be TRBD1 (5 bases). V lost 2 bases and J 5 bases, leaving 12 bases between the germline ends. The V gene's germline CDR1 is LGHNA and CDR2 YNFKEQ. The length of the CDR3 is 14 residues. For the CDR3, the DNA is TGTGCCAGCAGCCAACAGGACACCGCGTATGGCTACACCTTC. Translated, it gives CASSQQDTAYGYTF.

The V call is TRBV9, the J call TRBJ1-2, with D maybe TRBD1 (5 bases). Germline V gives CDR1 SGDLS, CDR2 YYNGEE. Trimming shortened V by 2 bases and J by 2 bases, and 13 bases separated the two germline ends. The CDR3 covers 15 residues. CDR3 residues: CASSVVRGRNYGYTF. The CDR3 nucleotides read TGTGCCAGCAGCGTCGTCCGGGGGAGGAACTATGGCTACACCTTC.

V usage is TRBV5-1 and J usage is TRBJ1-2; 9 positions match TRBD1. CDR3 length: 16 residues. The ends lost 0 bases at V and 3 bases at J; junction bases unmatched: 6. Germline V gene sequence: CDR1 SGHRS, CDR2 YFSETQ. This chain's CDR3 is CASSLGQGVNYYGYTF. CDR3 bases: TGCGCCAGCAGCTTGGGACAGGGGGTAAATTACTATGGCTACACCTTC.

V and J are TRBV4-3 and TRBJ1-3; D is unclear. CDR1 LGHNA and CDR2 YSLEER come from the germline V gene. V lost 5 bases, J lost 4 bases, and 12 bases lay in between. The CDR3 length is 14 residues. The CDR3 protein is CASSNSLTGNTIYF. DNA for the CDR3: TGCGCCAGCAGCAACAGTTTGACCGGAAACACCATATATTTT.

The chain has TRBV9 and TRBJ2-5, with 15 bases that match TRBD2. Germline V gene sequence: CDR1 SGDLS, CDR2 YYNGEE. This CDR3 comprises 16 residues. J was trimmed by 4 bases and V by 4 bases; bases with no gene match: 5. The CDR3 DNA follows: TGTGCCAGCAGCAGGACTAGCGGGGGGGCCCGAGAGACCCAGTACTTC. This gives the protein CASSRTSGGARETQYF.

CDR3 DNA sequence: TGTGCCTGGAGTACCGACAGGGACAATGAGCAGTTCTTC. Residues: CAWSTDRDNEQFF. The chain joins TRBV30 to TRBJ2-1, with TRBD1 matching over 7 bases. The germline gives CDR1 GTSNPN, CDR2 SVGIG (reference sequence). Losses at the gene ends were 2 bases for V and 5 bases for J; bases not matched to a gene: 3. The CDR3 length is 13 residues.

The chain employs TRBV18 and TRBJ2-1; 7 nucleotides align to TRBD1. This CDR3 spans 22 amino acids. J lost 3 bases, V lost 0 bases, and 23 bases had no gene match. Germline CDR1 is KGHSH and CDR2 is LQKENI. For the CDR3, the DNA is TGTGCCAGCTCACCACCGATCTCCCCCGGGGACAGTGTTAGAGGGGACTACAATGAGCAGTTCTTC. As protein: CASSPPISPGDSVRGDYNEQFF.

CDR3 coding DNA: TGTGCCAGCATGAACTACCGCCAGAACACTGAAGCTTTCTTT. Amino acid sequence: CASMNYRQNTEAFF. The chain recombines TRBV28 with TRBJ1-1; D remains unclear. Germline V gene sequence: CDR1 MDHEN, CDR2 SYDVKM. Trimming removed 7 bases from V and 1 base from J, with 13 bases in between. The CDR3 totals 14 residues.

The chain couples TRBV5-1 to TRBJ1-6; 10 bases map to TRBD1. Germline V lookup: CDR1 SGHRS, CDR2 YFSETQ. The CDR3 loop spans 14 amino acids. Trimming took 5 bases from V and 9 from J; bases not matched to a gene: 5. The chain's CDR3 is CASSYRDRGSPLHF. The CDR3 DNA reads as TGCGCCAGCAGTTACCGGGACAGGGGTTCACCCCTCCACTTT.

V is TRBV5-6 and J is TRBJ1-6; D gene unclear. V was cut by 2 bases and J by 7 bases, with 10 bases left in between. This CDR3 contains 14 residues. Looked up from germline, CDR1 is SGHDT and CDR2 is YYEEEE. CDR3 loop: CASSLTRGNSPLHF. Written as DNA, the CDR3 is TGTGCCAGCAGCTTAACCAGAGGAAATTCACCCCTCCACTTT.

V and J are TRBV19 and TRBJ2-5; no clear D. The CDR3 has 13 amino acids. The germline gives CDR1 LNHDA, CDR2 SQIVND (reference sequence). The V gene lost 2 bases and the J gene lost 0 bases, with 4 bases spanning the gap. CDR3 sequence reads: CASSISYQETQYF. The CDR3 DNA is TGTGCCAGTAGTATATCGTACCAAGAGACCCAGTACTTC.

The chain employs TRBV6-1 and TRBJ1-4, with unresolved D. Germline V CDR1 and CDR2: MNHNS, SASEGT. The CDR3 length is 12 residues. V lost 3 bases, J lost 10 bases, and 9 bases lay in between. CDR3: CASSERQSKLFF. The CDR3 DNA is TGTGCCAGCAGTGAGCGGCAGTCAAAACTGTTTTTT.

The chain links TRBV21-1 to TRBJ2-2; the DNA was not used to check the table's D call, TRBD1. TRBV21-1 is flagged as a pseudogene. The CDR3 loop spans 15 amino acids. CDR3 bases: TGTGCCAGCCTGCTGAGACAGGGAAGGACCGGGGAGCTGTTTTTT. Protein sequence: CASLLRQGRTGELFF.

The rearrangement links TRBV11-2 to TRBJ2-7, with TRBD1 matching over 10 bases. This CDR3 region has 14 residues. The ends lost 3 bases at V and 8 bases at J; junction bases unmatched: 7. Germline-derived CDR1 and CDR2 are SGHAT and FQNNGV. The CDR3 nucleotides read TGTGCCAGCAGCTTGTCCGGGACAGGGGTGCAGCAGTACTTC. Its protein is CASSLSGTGVQQYF.

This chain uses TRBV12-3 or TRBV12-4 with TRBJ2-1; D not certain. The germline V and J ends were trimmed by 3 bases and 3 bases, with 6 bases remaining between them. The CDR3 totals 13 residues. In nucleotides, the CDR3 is TGTGCCAGCAGTTTTCAGTACTACAATGAGCAGTTCTTC. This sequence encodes CASSFQYYNEQFF.

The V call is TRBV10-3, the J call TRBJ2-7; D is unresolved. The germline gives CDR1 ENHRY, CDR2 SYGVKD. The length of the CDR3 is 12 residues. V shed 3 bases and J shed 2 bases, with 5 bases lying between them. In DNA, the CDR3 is TGTGCCATCAGTGACACAACCTACGAGCAGTACTTC. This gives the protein CAISDTTYEQYF.

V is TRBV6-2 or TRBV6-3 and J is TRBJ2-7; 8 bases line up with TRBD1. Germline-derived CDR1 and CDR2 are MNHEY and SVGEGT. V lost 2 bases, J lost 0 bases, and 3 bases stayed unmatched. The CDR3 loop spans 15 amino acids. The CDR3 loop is CASSYRDRRSYEQYF. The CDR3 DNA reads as TGTGCCAGCAGTTACCGGGACAGGCGCTCCTACGAGCAGTACTTC.